These T cell receptor beta chains were read from a single sample in a study of OX40 agonist ivuxolimab in advanced cancers. Clones were sequenced by immunoSEQ multiplex PCR, and TCRdb holds only the in-frame ones, with some missing. The sample contains 70,000 to 95,000 clones, about 93% of which appear only once. This sample comprised CD4+ or CD8+ T cells sorted from blood, obtained in a trial of the OX40 agonist ivuxolimab. These receptors all come from an adult with an advanced solid tumor such as melanoma, head and neck, liver or kidney cancer. Each CDR3 is given with its conserved first and last residue. D genes are given only for firm matches. A row's size may be missing; if present it is once, few, many or a size class.

>TRBD1|-|TRBV7-2|TRBJ1-1
TGTGCCAGCAGACGCGGCAGGGGGTTCGCGAACACTGAAGCTTTCTTT
CASRRGRGFANTEAFF
>TRBD1|-|TRBV2|TRBJ1-1
TGTGCCAGCACTGAGATGACAGGGTTAGCCACTGAAGCTTTCTTT
CASTEMTGLATEAFF
>TRBD1|-|TRBV6-5|TRBJ1-2
TGTGCCAGCAGTCCCTGGACAGGGAACTATGGCTACACCTTC
CASSPWTGNYGYTF
>TRBD2|once|TRBV6-5|TRBJ2-7
TGTGCCAGCAGCCGGGGGGGATCCTACGAGCAGTACTTC
CASSRGGSYEQYF
>-|-|TRBV7-2|TRBJ2-5
TGTGCCAGCAGCTCTCTCCCAGGGCAGGAGACCCAGTACTTC
CASSSLPGQETQYF
>-|-|TRBV13|TRBJ2-1
TGTGCCAGCAGCCCACCCGGGACTCTTTCCTACAATGAGCAGTTCTTC
CASSPPGTLSYNEQFF
>-|once|TRBV7-9|TRBJ2-3
TGTGCCAGCAGCCCCCCCGGGGTTAGCACAGATACGCAGTATTTT
CASSPPGVSTDTQYF
>-|-|TRBV29-1|TRBJ2-6
TGCAGCGTTGAACCTCGTGGGGCCAACGTCCTGACTTTC
CSVEPRGANVLTF
>-|-|TRBV28|TRBJ2-1
TGTGCCAGCAGCCAACAGACCTTGGTCAATGAGCAGTTCTTC
CASSQQTLVNEQFF
>TRBD2|once|TRBV29-1|TRBJ2-2
TGCAGCGTTGAAGGACTAGCGGGAATAACCGGGGAGCTGTTTTTT
CSVEGLAGITGELFF
>-|-|TRBV4-1|TRBJ1-1
TGCGCCAGCAGCCAAGGGTTAGGAGTCCCTGAAGCTTTCTTT
CASSQGLGVPEAFF
>-|once|TRBV6-6|TRBJ1-5
TGTGCCAGCAGTTACTCTAGGGGGGATCAGCCCCAGCATTTT
CASSYSRGDQPQHF
>-|-|TRBV10-2|TRBJ2-7
TGCGCCAGCAGTGATCAGGGGGCTAGCGGAGCCTACGAGCAGTACTTC
CASSDQGASGAYEQYF
>-|-|TRBV13|TRBJ1-1
TGTGCCAGCAGCTCTCTTGGGACACTTATGAACACTGAAGCTTTCTTT
CASSSLGTLMNTEAFF
>-|-|TRBV23-1|TRBJ1-5
TGCGCCAGCAGTCCCGACCCGATAATCGGTCAGCCCCAGCATTTT
CASSPDPIIGQPQHF
>TRBD1|-|TRBV19|TRBJ1-2
TGTGCCAGTAGTATGAATACCGGGACAGGGTATGGCTACACCTTC
CASSMNTGTGYGYTF
>-|few|TRBV30|TRBJ1-1
TGTGCCTGGAGTTTGGGCCATAACACTGAAGCTTTCTTT
CAWSLGHNTEAFF
>-|-|TRBV13|TRBJ1-5
TGTGCCAGCAGCTTTCTAGGGGAGAATCAGCCCCAGCATTTT
CASSFLGENQPQHF
>TRBD2|-|TRBV7-6|TRBJ2-1
TGTGCCAGCAGCTTAGTCCTAGCGGTACACTCCTACAATGAGCAGTTCTTC
CASSLVLAVHSYNEQFF
>-|-|TRBV7-8|TRBJ2-1
TGTGCCAGCAGCTTTGGAGAGAGGTACAATGAGCAGTTCTTC
CASSFGERYNEQFF
>-|-|TRBV7-6|TRBJ2-5
TGTGCCAGCAGCCGAGGGAGGGGGGCCCAGTACTTC
CASSRGRGAQYF
>-|-|TRBV28|TRBJ2-5
TGTGCCAGCAGTTTATTCTCAGGGGCCGAAGAGACCCAGTACTTC
CASSLFSGAEETQYF
>-|-|TRBV27|TRBJ1-1
TGTGCCAGCAGCCTCAACGGGGGAATAGAAGCTTTCTTT
CASSLNGGIEAFF